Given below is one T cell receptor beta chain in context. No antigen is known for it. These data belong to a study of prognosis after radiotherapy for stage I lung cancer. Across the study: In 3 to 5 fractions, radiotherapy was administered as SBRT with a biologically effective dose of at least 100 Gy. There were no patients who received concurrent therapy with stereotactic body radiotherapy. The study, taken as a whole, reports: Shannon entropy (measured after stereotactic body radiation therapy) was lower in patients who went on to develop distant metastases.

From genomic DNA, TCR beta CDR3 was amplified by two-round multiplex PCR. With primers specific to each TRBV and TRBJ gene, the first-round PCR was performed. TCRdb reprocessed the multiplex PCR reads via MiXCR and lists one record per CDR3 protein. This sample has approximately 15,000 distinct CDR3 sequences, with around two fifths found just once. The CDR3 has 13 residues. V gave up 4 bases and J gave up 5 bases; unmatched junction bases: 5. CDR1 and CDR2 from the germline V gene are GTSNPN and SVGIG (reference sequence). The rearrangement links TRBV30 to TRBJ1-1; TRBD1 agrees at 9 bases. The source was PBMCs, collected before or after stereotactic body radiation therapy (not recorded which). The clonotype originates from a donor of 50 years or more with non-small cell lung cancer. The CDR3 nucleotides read TGTGCCTGGATGGGGACAGGGCTAACTGAAGCTTTCTTT. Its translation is CAWMGTGLTEAFF. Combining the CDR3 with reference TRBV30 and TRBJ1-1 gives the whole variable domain SQTIHQWPATLVQPVGSPLSLECTVEGTSNPNLYWYRQAAGRGLQLLFYSVGIGQISSEVPQNLSASRPQDRQFILSSKKLLLSDSGFYLCAWMGTGLTEAFFGQGTRLTVV.